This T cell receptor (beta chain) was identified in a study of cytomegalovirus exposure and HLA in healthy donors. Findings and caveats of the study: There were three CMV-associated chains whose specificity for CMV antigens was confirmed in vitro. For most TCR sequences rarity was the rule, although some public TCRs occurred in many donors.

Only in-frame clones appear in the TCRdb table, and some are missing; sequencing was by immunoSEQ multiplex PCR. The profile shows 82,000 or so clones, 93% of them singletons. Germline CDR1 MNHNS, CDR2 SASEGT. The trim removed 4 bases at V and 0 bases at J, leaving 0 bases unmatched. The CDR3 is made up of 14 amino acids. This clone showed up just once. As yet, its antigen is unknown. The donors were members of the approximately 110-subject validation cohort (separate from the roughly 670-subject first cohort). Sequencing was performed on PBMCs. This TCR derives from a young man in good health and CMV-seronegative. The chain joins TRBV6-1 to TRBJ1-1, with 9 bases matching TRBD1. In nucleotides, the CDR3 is TGTGCCAGCAGTGGGACAGGGGTGAACACTGAAGCTTTCTTT. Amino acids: CASSGTGVNTEAFF.